One sample yielded the 30 T cell receptor beta chains listed below, sequenced in a study of shared clonotypes between healthy human individuals. Only in-frame clones appear in the TCRdb table, and some are missing; sequencing was by immunoSEQ multiplex PCR. This table has approximately 470,000 clones, approximately 82% appearing once. The source material was PBMCs. The receptors come from a middle-aged woman in good health. Some clones in this sample may be carry-over from other donors' samples.

The V and J genes are TRBV6-5 and TRBJ2-2; D not resolved. This CDR3 is 13 amino acids long. V lost 2 bases and J lost 4, with 5 bases in between. CDR1 is MNHEY and CDR2 is SVGAGI in the germline V gene. CDR3 sequence (DNA): TGTGCCAGCAGTTACAAGCTCACCGGGGAGCTGTTTTTT. Its translation is CASSYKLTGELFF.

The table lists this clone with a count of one. The rearrangement uses TRBV11-1 and TRBJ1-1; no clear D gene. The CDR3 has 13 amino acids. V lost 2 bases and J 2 bases, leaving 6 bases between the germline ends. CDR1 and CDR2 (germline): SGHAT, FQDESV (reference sequence). CDR3 residues: CASSLLRNTEAFF. The CDR3 nucleotides read TGTGCCAGCAGCTTACTTAGAAACACTGAAGCTTTCTTT. The full variable domain, in which reference TRBV11-1 and TRBJ1-1 provide the parts outside the CDR3, is EAEVAQSPRYKITEKSQAVAFWCDPISGHATLYWYRQILGQGPELLVQFQDESVVDDSQLPKDRFSAERLKGVDSTLKIQPAELGDSAMYLCASSLLRNTEAFFGQGTRLTVV.

This clone is a singleton in its sample. This chain uses TRBV18 with TRBJ2-7, with 9 bases that match TRBD1. Germline CDR1 is KGHSH and CDR2 is LQKENI. J gave up 6 bases and V 2 bases, and 8 bases lay outside the gene matches. The CDR3 is 15 residues long. The CDR3 nucleotides are TGTGCCAGCTCACCAGGACAGGGGAGGGTTGGCGAGCAGTACTTC. The encoded protein is CASSPGQGRVGEQYF.

The chain couples TRBV5-1 to TRBJ2-2, with D perhaps given as TRBD1 or TRBD2 (6 bases each). V shed 4 bases and J shed 3 bases, with 16 bases lying between them. CDR1 and CDR2 (germline): SGHRS, YFSETQ. The CDR3 is 16 amino acids. The CDR3 loop reads CASSHSRGPDTGELFF. The CDR3 DNA reads TGCGCCAGCAGCCATAGCCGGGGGCCGGACACCGGGGAGCTGTTTTTT. The full variable domain, completed using reference TRBV5-1 and TRBJ2-2, is KAGVTQTPRYLIKTRGQQVTLSCSPISGHRSVSWYQQTPGQGLQFLFEYFSETQRNKGNFPGRFSGRQFSNSRSEMNVSTLELGDSALYLCASSHSRGPDTGELFFGEGSRLTVL.

The chain uses TRBV5-4 and TRBJ1-1, with a weak D call TRBD1 (5 bases). The V and J ends lost 0 bases and 0 bases respectively, with 15 bases between them. The CDR3 runs to 17 residues. Germline V gene lookup returns CDR1 SGHNT and CDR2 YYREEE (reference sequence). CDR3 nucleotides: TGTGCCAGCAGCTTGGATTTGACCCTGGGGGTGAACACTGAAGCTTTCTTT. Its protein is CASSLDLTLGVNTEAFF.

V is TRBV7-9 and J is TRBJ2-7, with TRBD2 matching 12 bases. Germline V gene sequence: CDR1 SEHNR, CDR2 FQNEAQ (reference sequence). Trimming took 5 bases from V and 4 from J; bases not matched to a gene: 6. The CDR3 totals 15 residues. CDR3 bases: TGTGCCAGCAGCCCACTAGCGGGAGGTACGTACGAGCAGTACTTC. Its translation: CASSPLAGGTYEQYF.

CDR3 region: CASSFPFRLSYEQYF. In DNA form, the CDR3 reads TGTGCCAGCAGTTTCCCTTTCCGACTCTCCTACGAGCAGTACTTC. This chain connects TRBV28 to TRBJ2-7; no firm D call. V gave up 3 bases and J gave up 0 bases, with 12 bases separating them. The CDR3 has 15 residues. Germline assignment: CDR1 MDHEN and CDR2 SYDVKM.

In its sample, this clone was seen once. The chain is built from TRBV12-5 and TRBJ2-1, with D perhaps assigned TRBD1 or TRBD2 (5 bases each). The CDR3 has 16 amino acids. Trimming took 2 bases from V and 5 from J, leaving 16 bases between them. In germline, CDR1 is LGHNT, CDR2 FRNRAP. CDR3 sequence reads: CASGLIFSGTHNEQFF. The CDR3 region has the DNA TGTGCTAGTGGTTTGATTTTCTCCGGGACCCACAATGAGCAGTTCTTC.

The gene calls are TRBV5-4 and TRBJ2-3, with D maybe TRBD1 (6 bases). V gave up 0 bases and J gave up 2 bases, with 7 bases separating them. Germline values: CDR1 SGHNT, CDR2 YYREEE (reference sequence). This CDR3 has 14 amino acids. The CDR3 spells CASSLDRATDTQYF. CDR3 sequence (DNA): TGTGCCAGCAGCTTGGACAGGGCCACAGATACGCAGTATTTT.

This chain links TRBV27 with TRBJ1-1; a weak D match, TRBD1 (6 bases). CDR3 length: 14 residues. Trimming removed 6 bases at V and 1 base at J, with 12 bases between. In germline, CDR1 is MNHEY, CDR2 SMNVEV (reference sequence). The CDR3 DNA reads as TGTGCCAGCAGGCCCGGACAGAGGAACACTGAAGCTTTCTTT. Translation: CASRPGQRNTEAFF.

This chain uses TRBV30 with TRBJ2-1, with 7 bases aligning to TRBD2. The ends lost 0 bases at V and 8 bases at J; junction bases unmatched: 10. This CDR3 comprises 15 residues. The V gene's germline CDR1 is GTSNPN and CDR2 SVGIG (reference sequence). The CDR3 bases are TGTGCCTGGAGTGTACGCGCGGGAGTACGAGATGAGCAGTTCTTC. This sequence encodes CAWSVRAGVRDEQFF.

The chain has TRBV5-1 and TRBJ2-1, with D perhaps assigned TRBD1 or TRBD2 (5 bases each). This CDR3 has 15 residues. Germline assignment: CDR1 SGHRS and CDR2 YFSETQ. V gave up 3 bases and J gave up 5 bases, with 15 bases separating them. CDR3 protein: CASSSPGPRHNEQFF. The CDR3 nucleotides read TGCGCCAGCAGCTCGCCGGGACCTAGACACAATGAGCAGTTCTTC.

This clone was recorded once. This chain connects TRBV7-9 to TRBJ2-5; maybe TRBD2 (6 bases). This CDR3 comprises 15 residues. The V gene lost 4 bases and the J gene lost 5 bases, with 17 bases spanning the gap. Germline V gives CDR1 SEHNR, CDR2 FQNEAQ (reference sequence). The CDR3 nucleotides read TGTGCCAGCAGCTCGGAGGGACTCCAGACTGAGACCCAGTACTTC. Protein product: CASSSEGLQTETQYF.

This clone was seen only a few times. The chain recombines TRBV29-1 with TRBJ2-1; 8 nucleotides agree with TRBD1. The trim removed 3 bases at V and 0 bases at J, leaving 10 bases unmatched. Germline values: CDR1 SQVTM, CDR2 ANQGSEA. This CDR3 has 17 amino acids. CDR3: CSVERTGRFYSYNEQFF. Here the CDR3 DNA reads TGCAGCGTTGAGCGGACAGGGAGATTTTACTCCTACAATGAGCAGTTCTTC.

The chain is built from TRBV29-1 and TRBJ2-1, with 8 nucleotides matching TRBD2. Germline CDR1 reads SQVTM; CDR2 reads ANQGSEA. The V gene end was trimmed by 4 bases and the J gene end by 7 bases; junction bases not matched to a gene: 12. The CDR3 is 15 residues long. The CDR3, as DNA: TGCAGCGTTGCGTTGGGAGGAGCGGGAGTGAATGAGCAGTTCTTC. This sequence encodes CSVALGGAGVNEQFF.

The gene calls are TRBV5-1 and TRBJ2-1; tentatively, D is TRBD1 or TRBD2 (5 bases each). The CDR3 contains 12 residues. In germline, CDR1 is SGHRS, CDR2 YFSETQ. V was cut by 7 bases and J by 2 bases, with 7 bases left in between. CDR3 DNA: TGCGCCAGCGGGACGGCCTACAATGAGCAGTTCTTC. This encodes CASGTAYNEQFF.

The J gene is TRBJ2-7, the V gene TRBV27; D may be TRBD2 (6 bases). CDR1 and CDR2 (germline): MNHEY, SMNVEV (reference sequence). The CDR3 is 14 amino acids. V was trimmed by 6 bases and J by 2 bases, leaving 14 bases between them. CDR3 in amino acids: CASSRAGSAYEQYF. The CDR3 nucleotides read TGTGCCAGCAGCCGCGCCGGGAGTGCCTACGAGCAGTACTTC.

The chain couples TRBV25-1 to TRBJ1-1; maybe TRBD1 (6 bases). The germline V gene has CDR1 MGHDK and CDR2 SYGVNS. The length of the CDR3 is 13 residues. The ends were cut back, 4 bases at V and 7 bases at J, with 13 bases in the middle. CDR3 loop: CASSAPYRVEAFF. In DNA, the CDR3 is TGTGCCAGCAGTGCCCCTTACAGGGTTGAAGCTTTCTTT.

In DNA, the CDR3 is TGCGCCAGCAGCCAAGATCTCATAGGACAATCCTACGAGCAGTACTTC. It translates to CASSQDLIGQSYEQYF. V and J are TRBV4-3 and TRBJ2-7; a weak D match, TRBD1 (5 bases). The germline V gene has CDR1 LGHNA and CDR2 YSLEER. The CDR3 runs 16 residues. Between the trimmed V and J ends, which lost 0 bases and 1 base, there was a span of 13 bases.

The chain is built from TRBV9 and TRBJ1-1; D ambiguous. V lost 0 bases and J lost 7, with 10 bases in between. CDR3 length equals 13 residues. Looked up from germline, CDR1 is SGDLS and CDR2 is YYNGEE. Written as DNA, the CDR3 is TGTGCCAGCAGCGTAGCCCAGGCCGGTGAAGCTTTCTTT. It codes for CASSVAQAGEAFF.

The rearrangement links TRBV11-2 to TRBJ2-1, with 13 bases lining up with TRBD2. CDR1 is SGHAT and CDR2 is FQNNGV in the germline V gene. V dropped 5 bases and J dropped 14; count of bases not matched to a gene: 9. The CDR3 runs to 14 residues. CDR3 sequence: CASSGSGTSGIKFF. CDR3 DNA: TGTGCCAGCAGCGGTTCCGGGACTAGCGGGATCAAGTTCTTC.

This clone occurred a few times. The V call is TRBV7-6, the J call TRBJ2-5; 9 positions match TRBD2. CDR3 length equals 18 residues. The V gene's germline CDR1 is SGHVS and CDR2 FNYEAQ. V shed 1 base, J shed 1 base, and the junction held 10 bases outside the gene matches. The DNA for the CDR3 is TGTGCCAGCAGCTTAGTGGGCGGGAGGGACCCAATCCAAGAGACCCAGTACTTC. Translation gives CASSLVGGRDPIQETQYF.

To note about this clone: This sample includes further DNA sequences coding for the same CDR3. The chain couples TRBV7-2 to TRBJ2-2, with 7 bases lining up with TRBD2. Per the germline V gene, CDR1 is SGHTA and CDR2 is FQGNSA. V was pared by 3 bases and J by 5 bases, with 3 bases of the junction left unmatched. This CDR3 comprises 14 residues. This CDR3 is CASSFSGGTGELFF. CDR3 nucleotides: TGTGCCAGCAGCTTCTCGGGAGGTACCGGGGAGCTGTTTTTT.

This chain links TRBV2 with TRBJ2-3; 14 positions agree with TRBD2. Germline V gene lookup returns CDR1 SNHLY and CDR2 FYNNEI. V dropped 6 bases and J dropped 6; count of bases not matched to a gene: 8. The CDR3 totals 16 residues. In nucleotides, the CDR3 is TGTGCCAGCAGGAGGGGGACTAGCGGGAGATGGGATACGCAGTATTTT. Translated: CASRRGTSGRWDTQYF.

The chain recombines TRBV10-3 with TRBJ2-2, with a tentative D call TRBD2 (6 bases). The CDR3 runs to 16 residues. Germline V gives CDR1 ENHRY, CDR2 SYGVKD. Between the trimmed V and J ends, which lost 0 bases and 4 bases, there was a span of 12 bases. The CDR3 loop reads CAISESGGDATGELFF. CDR3 coding DNA: TGTGCCATCAGTGAGTCCGGGGGAGATGCCACCGGGGAGCTGTTTTTT.

This chain joins TRBV29-1 and TRBJ2-6, with 9 bases fitting TRBD1. CDR1 is SQVTM, CDR2 ANQGSEA, per germline. V dropped 6 bases and J dropped 11; count of bases not matched to a gene: 14. The CDR3 extends over 15 amino acids. This CDR3 reads CSVGTGGVRGDVLTF. DNA of the CDR3: TGCAGCGTGGGAACAGGGGGCGTACGGGGAGACGTCCTGACTTTC. Using reference TRBV29-1 and TRBJ2-6 for the parts outside the CDR3, the full variable domain is SAVISQKPSRDICQRGTSLTIQCQVDSQVTMMFWYRQQPGQSLTLIATANQGSEATYESGFVIDKFPISRPNLTFSTLTVSNMSPEDSSIYLCSVGTGGVRGDVLTFGAGSRLTVL.

The J gene is TRBJ2-5, the V gene TRBV6-5; 7 bases align to TRBD2. The CDR3 loop spans 14 amino acids. CDR1 MNHEY and CDR2 SVGAGI come from the germline V gene. The V and J ends lost 5 bases and 1 base, in that order; junction bases with no gene match: 4. The DNA for the CDR3 is TGTGCCAGCAGTACCGGGACTACCCAAGAGACCCAGTACTTC. It translates to CASSTGTTQETQYF.

This chain connects TRBV28 to TRBJ1-4, with D possibly matching TRBD1 (6 bases). The CDR3 spans 17 residues. Germline CDR1 MDHEN, CDR2 SYDVKM. V lost 3 bases and J lost 0, with 14 bases in between. CDR3 bases: TGTGCCAGCAGTTTTTTTAGGGGGTATTCAACTAATGAAAAACTGTTTTTT. It translates to CASSFFRGYSTNEKLFF.

This chain joins TRBV2 and TRBJ2-5, with D maybe TRBD2 (6 bases). The DNA end is more similar to TRBJ2-7, so the J call may be wrong. There are 14 residues in the CDR3. In germline, CDR1 is SNHLY, CDR2 FYNNEI. Here the CDR3 reads CASRGDLNSYEQYF. The CDR3 DNA follows: TGTGCCAGCAGGGGGGACTTAAACTCCTACGAGCAGTACTTC.

This chain joins TRBV11-2 and TRBJ2-5, with TRBD2 matching 12 bases. Germline CDR1 SGHAT, CDR2 FQNNGV. V dropped 7 bases and J dropped 2; count of bases not matched to a gene: 8. The length of the CDR3 is 16 residues. CDR3 protein: CASNPGLAGPQETQYF. CDR3 bases: TGTGCCAGCAACCCGGGACTAGCGGGCCCACAAGAGACCCAGTACTTC.